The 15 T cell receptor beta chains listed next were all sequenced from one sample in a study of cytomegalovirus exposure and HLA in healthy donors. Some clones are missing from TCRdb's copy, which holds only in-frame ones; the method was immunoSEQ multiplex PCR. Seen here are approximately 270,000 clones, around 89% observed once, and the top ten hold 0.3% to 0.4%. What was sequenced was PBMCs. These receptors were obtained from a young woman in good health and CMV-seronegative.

The CDR3 is CASSLTGGSTDTQYF. CDR3 bases: TGTGCCAGCAGCTTAACCGGGGGGAGCACAGATACGCAGTATTTT. The J gene is TRBJ2-3, the V gene TRBV7-3; TRBD2 aligns across 7 bases. CDR1 is SGHTA, CDR2 FQGTGA, per germline. Trimming removed 0 bases from V and 0 bases from J; junction bases left unmatched: 0. CDR3 length: 15 amino acids.

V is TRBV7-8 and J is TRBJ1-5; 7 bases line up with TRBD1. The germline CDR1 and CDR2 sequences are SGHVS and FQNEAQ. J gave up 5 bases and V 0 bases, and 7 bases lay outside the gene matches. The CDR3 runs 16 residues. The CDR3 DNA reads TGTGCCAGCAGCTTAGCCCGGACAGGTCTTTATCAGCCCCAGCATTTT. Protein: CASSLARTGLYQPQHF.

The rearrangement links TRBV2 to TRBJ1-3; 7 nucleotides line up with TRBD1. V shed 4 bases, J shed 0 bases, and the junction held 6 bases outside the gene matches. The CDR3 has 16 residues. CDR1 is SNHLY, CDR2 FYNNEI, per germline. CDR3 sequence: CASSVMQGGSGNTIYF. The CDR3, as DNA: TGTGCCAGCAGTGTGATGCAGGGGGGCTCTGGAAACACCATATATTTT.

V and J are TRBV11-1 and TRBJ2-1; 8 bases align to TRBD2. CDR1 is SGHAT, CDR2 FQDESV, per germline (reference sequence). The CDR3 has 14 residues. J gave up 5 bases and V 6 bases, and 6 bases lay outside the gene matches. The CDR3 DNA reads TGTGCCAGCAGTCCGGGGGGGTCCCACAATGAGCAGTTCTTC. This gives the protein CASSPGGSHNEQFF.

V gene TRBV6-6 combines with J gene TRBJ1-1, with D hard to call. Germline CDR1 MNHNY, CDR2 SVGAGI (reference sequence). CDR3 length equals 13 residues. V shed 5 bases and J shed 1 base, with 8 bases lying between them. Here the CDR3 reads CASSPAGNTEAFF. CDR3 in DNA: TGTGCCAGCAGTCCAGCGGGGAACACTGAAGCTTTCTTT.

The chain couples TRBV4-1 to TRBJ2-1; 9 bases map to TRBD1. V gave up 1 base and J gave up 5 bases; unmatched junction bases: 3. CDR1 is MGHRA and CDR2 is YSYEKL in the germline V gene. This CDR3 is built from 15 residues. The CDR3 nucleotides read TGCGCCAGCAGCCAAGGACAGGGGGTGGACAATGAGCAGTTCTTC. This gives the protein CASSQGQGVDNEQFF.

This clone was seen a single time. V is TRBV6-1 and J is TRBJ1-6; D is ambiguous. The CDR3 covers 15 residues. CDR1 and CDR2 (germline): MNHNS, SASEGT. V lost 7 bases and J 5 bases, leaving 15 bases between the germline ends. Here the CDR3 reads CASTAPGLDNSPLHF. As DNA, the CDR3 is TGTGCCAGCACCGCCCCGGGATTGGATAATTCACCCCTCCACTTT.

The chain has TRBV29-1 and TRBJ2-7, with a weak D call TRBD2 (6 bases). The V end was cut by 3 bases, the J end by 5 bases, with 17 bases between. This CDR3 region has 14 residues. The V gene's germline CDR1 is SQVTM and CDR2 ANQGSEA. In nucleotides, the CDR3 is TGCAGCGTTGAGGGGGGTACAAAGGGAAACGAGCAGTACTTC. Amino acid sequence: CSVEGGTKGNEQYF.

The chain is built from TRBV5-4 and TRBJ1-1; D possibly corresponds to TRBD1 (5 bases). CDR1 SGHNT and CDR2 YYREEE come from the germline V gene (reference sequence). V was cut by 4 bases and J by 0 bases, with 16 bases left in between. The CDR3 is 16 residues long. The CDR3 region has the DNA TGTGCCAGCAGCGGAACCAGGGATCTCATGAACACTGAAGCTTTCTTT. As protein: CASSGTRDLMNTEAFF.

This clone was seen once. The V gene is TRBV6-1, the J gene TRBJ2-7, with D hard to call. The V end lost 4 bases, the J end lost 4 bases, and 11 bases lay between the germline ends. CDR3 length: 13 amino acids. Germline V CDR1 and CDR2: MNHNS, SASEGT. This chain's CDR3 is CASSAGRFYEQYV. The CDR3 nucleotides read TGTGCCAGCAGTGCCGGCAGGTTTTACGAGCAGTACGTC.

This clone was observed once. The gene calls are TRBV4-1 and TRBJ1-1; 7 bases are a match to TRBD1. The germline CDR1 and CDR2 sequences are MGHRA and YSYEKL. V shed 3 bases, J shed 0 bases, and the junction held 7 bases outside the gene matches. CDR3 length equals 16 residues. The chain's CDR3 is CASSQPRQGLNTEAFF. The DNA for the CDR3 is TGCGCCAGCAGCCAGCCTAGACAGGGCCTGAACACTGAAGCTTTCTTT.

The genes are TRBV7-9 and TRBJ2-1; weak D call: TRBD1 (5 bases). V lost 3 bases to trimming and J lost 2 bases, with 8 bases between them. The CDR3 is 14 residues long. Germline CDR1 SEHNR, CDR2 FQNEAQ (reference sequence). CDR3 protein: CASSFQGTYNEQFF. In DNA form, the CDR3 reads TGTGCCAGCAGCTTTCAGGGAACCTACAATGAGCAGTTCTTC.

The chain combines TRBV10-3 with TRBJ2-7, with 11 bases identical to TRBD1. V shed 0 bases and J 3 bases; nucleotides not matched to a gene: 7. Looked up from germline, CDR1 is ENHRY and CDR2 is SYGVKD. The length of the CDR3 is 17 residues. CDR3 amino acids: CAISESTTDRGLYEQYV. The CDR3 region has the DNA TGTGCCATCAGTGAGTCAACTACGGACAGGGGGCTCTACGAGCAGTACGTC.

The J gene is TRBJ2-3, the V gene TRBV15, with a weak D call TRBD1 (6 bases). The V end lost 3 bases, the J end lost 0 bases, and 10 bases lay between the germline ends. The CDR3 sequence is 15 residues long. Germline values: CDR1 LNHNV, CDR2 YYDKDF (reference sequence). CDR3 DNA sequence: TGTGCCACCAGCAGGGGACACCCGAGCACAGATACGCAGTATTTT. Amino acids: CATSRGHPSTDTQYF. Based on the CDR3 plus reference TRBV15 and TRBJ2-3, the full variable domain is DAMVIQNPRYQVTQFGKPVTLSCSQTLNHNVMYWYQQKSSQAPKLLFHYYDKDFNNEADTPDNFQSRRPNTSFCFLDIRSPGLGDTAMYLCATSRGHPSTDTQYFGPGTRLTVL.

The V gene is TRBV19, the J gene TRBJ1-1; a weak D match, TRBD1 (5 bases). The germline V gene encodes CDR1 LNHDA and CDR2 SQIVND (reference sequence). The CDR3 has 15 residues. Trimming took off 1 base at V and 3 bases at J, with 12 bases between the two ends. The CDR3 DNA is TGTGCCAGTAGTATAGGGCCGGGGGGGGACACTGAAGCTTTCTTT. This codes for CASSIGPGGDTEAFF.